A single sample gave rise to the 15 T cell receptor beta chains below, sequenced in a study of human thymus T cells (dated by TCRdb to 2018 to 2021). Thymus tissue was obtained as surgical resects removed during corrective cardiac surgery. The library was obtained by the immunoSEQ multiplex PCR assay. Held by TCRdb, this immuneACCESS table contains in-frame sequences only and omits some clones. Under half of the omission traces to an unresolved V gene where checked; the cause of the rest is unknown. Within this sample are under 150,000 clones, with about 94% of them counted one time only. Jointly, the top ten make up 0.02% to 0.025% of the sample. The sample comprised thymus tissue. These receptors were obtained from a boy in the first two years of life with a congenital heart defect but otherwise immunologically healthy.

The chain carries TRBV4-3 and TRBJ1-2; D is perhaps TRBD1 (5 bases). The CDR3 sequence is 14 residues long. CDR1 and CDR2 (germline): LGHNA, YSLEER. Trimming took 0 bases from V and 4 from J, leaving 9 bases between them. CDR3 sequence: CASSQEGDSYGYTF. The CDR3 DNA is TGCGCCAGCAGCCAAGAGGGAGACAGCTATGGCTACACCTTC.

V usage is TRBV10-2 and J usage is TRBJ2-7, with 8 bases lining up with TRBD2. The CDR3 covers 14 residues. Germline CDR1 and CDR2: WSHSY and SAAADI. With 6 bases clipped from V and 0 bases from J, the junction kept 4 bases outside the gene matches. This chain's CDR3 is CASSSGTSSYEQYF. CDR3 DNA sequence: TGCGCCAGCAGCTCCGGGACTAGCTCCTACGAGCAGTACTTC.

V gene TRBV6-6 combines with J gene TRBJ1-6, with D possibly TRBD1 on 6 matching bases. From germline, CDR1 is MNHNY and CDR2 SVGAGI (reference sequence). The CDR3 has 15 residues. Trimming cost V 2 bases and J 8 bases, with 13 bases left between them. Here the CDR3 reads CASSYRNRADSPLHF. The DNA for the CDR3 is TGTGCCAGCAGTTACAGGAACAGGGCCGATTCACCCCTCCACTTT.

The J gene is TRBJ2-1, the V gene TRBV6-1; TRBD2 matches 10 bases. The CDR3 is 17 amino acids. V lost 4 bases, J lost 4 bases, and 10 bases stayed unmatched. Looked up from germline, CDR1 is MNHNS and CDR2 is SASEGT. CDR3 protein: CASSGLAGVPPYNEQFF. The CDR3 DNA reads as TGTGCCAGCAGTGGGCTAGCGGGGGTCCCTCCTTACAATGAGCAGTTCTTC.

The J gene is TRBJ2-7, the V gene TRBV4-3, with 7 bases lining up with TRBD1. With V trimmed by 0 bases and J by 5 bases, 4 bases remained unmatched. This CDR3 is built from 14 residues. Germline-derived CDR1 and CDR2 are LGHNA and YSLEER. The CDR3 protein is CASSQDGTANEQYF. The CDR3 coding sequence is TGCGCCAGCAGCCAAGACGGGACAGCGAACGAGCAGTACTTC.

The CDR3 reads CASSLLHQKLFF. The CDR3 DNA sequence: TGTGCCAGCAGTTTACTCCATCAAAAACTGTTTTTT. This chain links TRBV7-8 with TRBJ1-4; D gene unclear. The CDR3 contains 12 residues. CDR1 is SGHVS, CDR2 FQNEAQ, per germline. Trimming pared 6 bases from V and 9 bases from J, leaving 11 bases between.

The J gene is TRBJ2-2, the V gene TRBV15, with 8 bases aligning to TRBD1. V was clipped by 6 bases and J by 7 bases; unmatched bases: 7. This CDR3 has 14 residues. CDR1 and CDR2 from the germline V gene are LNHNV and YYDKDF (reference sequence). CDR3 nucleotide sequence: TGTGCCACCAGTCCGACAGGGGTGGGCGGGGAGCTGTTTTTT. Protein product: CATSPTGVGGELFF.

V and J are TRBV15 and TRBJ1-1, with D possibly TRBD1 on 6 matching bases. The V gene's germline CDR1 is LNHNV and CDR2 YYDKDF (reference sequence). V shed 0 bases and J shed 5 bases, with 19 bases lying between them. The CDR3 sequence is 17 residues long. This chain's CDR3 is CATSRDLGGAAGTEAFF. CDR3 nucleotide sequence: TGTGCCACCAGCAGAGATTTGGGGGGGGCCGCAGGAACTGAAGCTTTCTTT.

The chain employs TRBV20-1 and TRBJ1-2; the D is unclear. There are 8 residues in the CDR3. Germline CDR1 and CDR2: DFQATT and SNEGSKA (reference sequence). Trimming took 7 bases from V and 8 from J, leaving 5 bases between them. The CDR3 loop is CSVQGYTF. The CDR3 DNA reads TGCAGTGTTCAGGGCTACACCTTC.

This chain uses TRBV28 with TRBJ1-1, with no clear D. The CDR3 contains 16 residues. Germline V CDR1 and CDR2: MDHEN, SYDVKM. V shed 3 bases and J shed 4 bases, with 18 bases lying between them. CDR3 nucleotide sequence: TGTGCCAGCAGTTTGGCAGGCCCGGGGAGGGCCACTGAAGCTTTCTTT. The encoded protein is CASSLAGPGRATEAFF.

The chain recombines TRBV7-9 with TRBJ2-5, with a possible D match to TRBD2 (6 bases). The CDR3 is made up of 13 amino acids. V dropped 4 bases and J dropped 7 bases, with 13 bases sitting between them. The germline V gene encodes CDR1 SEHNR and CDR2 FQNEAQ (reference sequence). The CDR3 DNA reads TGTGCCAGCAGCTCCGGACTATTTGGGACCCAGTACTTC. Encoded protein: CASSSGLFGTQYF. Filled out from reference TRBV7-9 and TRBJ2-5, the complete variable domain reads DTGVSQNPRHKITKRGQNVTFRCDPISEHNRLYWYRQTLGQGPEFLTYFQNEAQLEKSRLLSDRFSAERPKGSFSTLEIQRTEQGDSAMYLCASSSGLFGTQYFGPGTRLLVL.

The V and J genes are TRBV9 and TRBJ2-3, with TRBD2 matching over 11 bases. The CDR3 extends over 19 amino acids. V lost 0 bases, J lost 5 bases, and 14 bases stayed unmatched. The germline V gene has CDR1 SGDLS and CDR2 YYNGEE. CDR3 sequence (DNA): TGTGCCAGCAGCGTAGCCTCGGGACAGCTTAGCGGGGGGGTAGATACGCAGTATTTT. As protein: CASSVASGQLSGGVDTQYF.

The CDR3: CASSTSGTNNGYTF. CDR3 nucleotide sequence: TGTGCCAGTAGTACCTCGGGGACAAATAATGGCTACACCTTC. The rearrangement uses TRBV19 and TRBJ1-2; maybe TRBD1 (6 bases). CDR1 is LNHDA and CDR2 is SQIVND in the germline V gene (reference sequence). The CDR3 runs to 14 residues. The V end lost 4 bases, the J end lost 6 bases, and 15 bases lay between the germline ends.

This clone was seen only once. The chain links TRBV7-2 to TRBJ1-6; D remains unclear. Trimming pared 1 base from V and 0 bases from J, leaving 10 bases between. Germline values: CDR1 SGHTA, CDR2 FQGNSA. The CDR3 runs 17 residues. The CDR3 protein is CASSLDDGGSYNSPLHF. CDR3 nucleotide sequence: TGTGCCAGCAGCTTAGATGACGGAGGCTCCTATAATTCACCCCTCCACTTT.

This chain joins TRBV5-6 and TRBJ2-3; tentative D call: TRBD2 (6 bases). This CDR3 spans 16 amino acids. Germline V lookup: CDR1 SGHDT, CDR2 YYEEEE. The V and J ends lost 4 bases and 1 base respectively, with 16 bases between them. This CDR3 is CASSPSGDRGTDTQYF. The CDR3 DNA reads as TGTGCCAGCAGCCCCTCGGGGGACCGGGGCACAGATACGCAGTATTTT.